Listed below are T cell receptor beta chains from one sample, sequenced in a study of CD8 T cells in ankylosing spondylitis. In TCRdb, the 5' RACE reads were re-called with MiXCR into one record per CDR3 protein. Counted here are approximately 150,000 distinct CDR3 sequences, approximately 32% occurring once; the ten biggest clones make up 4.5% to 6%. Material: synovial fluid, either unsorted or a sorted T cell fraction (not recorded which). Receptor source: a male donor with ankylosing spondylitis. Each CDR3 is given with its conserved first and last residue. The D gene is left open where the match is weak. A row's size may be missing; if present it is once, few, many or a size class.

v_call	j_call	clone_size	d_call	cdr3_aa	cdr3_nt
TRBV9	TRBJ2-3	.	.	CASSVETWADTQYF	TGTGCCAGCAGCGTAGAAACGTGGGCAGATACGCAGTATTTT
TRBV5-1	TRBJ1-1	.	TRBD1	CASREGQQFTEAFF	TGCGCCAGCAGGGAGGGACAGCAATTCACTGAAGCTTTCTTT
TRBV20-1	TRBJ2-1	few	TRBD1	CSAPPIHRGQGNEQFF	TGCAGTGCCCCGCCGATTCACAGGGGGCAGGGCAATGAGCAGTTCTTC
TRBV20-1	TRBJ2-7	many	.	CSAALETFLYEQYF	TGCAGTGCTGCCCTTGAGACATTCCTCTACGAGCAGTACTTC
TRBV7-9	TRBJ2-7	.	.	CASSFSVGGGEQYF	TGTGCCAGCAGCTTTTCCGTGGGAGGGGGCGAGCAGTACTTC
TRBV5-1	TRBJ2-3	many	.	CASSPEGSLDTQYF	TGCGCCAGCAGTCCCGAGGGATCTTTAGATACGCAGTATTTT
TRBV30	TRBJ1-3	.	TRBD1	CAWATGIYTGNTIYF	TGTGCCTGGGCGACAGGGATTTATACTGGAAACACCATATATTTT
TRBV7-9	TRBJ1-3	.	TRBD1	CASSYSGTGTGNTIYF	TGTGCCAGCAGCTATTCCGGGACAGGGACAGGAAACACCATATATTTT
TRBV29-1	TRBJ2-1	many	TRBD2	CSVEEASGRREQFF	TGCAGCGTTGAAGAAGCTAGCGGGAGACGTGAGCAGTTCTTC
TRBV12-3/TRBV12-4	TRBJ1-2	few	TRBD1	CASSTRQGIYGYTF	TGTGCCAGCAGTACGAGACAGGGCATCTATGGCTACACCTTC
TRBV28	TRBJ1-1	.	.	CASSFGGGSDTEAFF	TGTGCCAGCAGTTTCGGGGGTGGATCGGACACTGAAGCTTTCTTT
TRBV20-1	TRBJ2-5	.	.	CSGQPDFETQYF	TGCAGTGGACAGCCGGACTTTGAGACCCAGTACTTC
TRBV12-3/TRBV12-4	TRBJ2-2	many	TRBD2	CASSAGLAYTGELFF	TGTGCCAGCAGTGCGGGACTAGCGTACACCGGGGAGCTGTTTTTT
TRBV20-1	TRBJ1-5	.	.	CSVGQVSNQPQHF	TGCAGTGTGGGTCAAGTTAGCAATCAGCCCCAGCATTTT
TRBV7-2	TRBJ1-1	few	TRBD1	CASRTGGMVNTEAFF	TGTGCCAGCAGGACAGGGGGCATGGTGAACACTGAAGCTTTCTTT
TRBV5-1	TRBJ1-2	few	.	CASSFQGENYGYTF	TGCGCCAGCAGCTTCCAGGGAGAAAACTATGGCTACACCTTC
TRBV24-1	TRBJ2-5	many	TRBD1	CATRGPGTVETQYF	TGTGCCACCAGAGGTCCAGGGACAGTAGAGACCCAGTACTTC